The entry below gives a single TCR beta chain sequence along with its context. Its binding antigen is unknown. No much larger clonotype is one base removed from it; base qualities were not supplied. The library relied on the immunoSEQ multiplex PCR assay. TCRdb provides this immuneACCESS table in a form limited to in-frame rearrangements. Some clones are lacking; in checked studies, under half of them reflect an unresolved V gene, and why the rest are absent is not known. For this sample the table gives 26,000 or so clones, of which about 90% were detected only once. In total, the top ten clones hold around 4.9% of the sample. This sample stems from a study of T cell changes during pregnancy in multiple sclerosis (dated by TCRdb to the late 2010s). Regarding the complete study: Changes in the T cell repertoire over the course of pregnancy were examined in this study in women with multiple sclerosis.

Reading from cysteine to phenylalanine, the CDR3 counts 15 amino acids. This entry keeps only the CDR3 DNA: 45 bases, framed from base 1. CDR1 and CDR2 (SGHAT, FQNNGV) derive from the germline V gene. Trimming takes 1 base from V and 1 base from J, and the germline ends sit 10 bases apart. The receptor's source is a female donor in good health, enrolled as a control in a pregnancy study. This sample comprised peripheral blood, obtained in the first trimester of pregnancy. The chain employs TRBV11-2 and TRBJ1-1, with no confidently assigned D gene. The nucleotide sequence is given as TGTGCCAGCAGCTTAGTTGCGGGCGGGAACACTGAAGCTTTCTTT. It codes for CASSLVAGGNTEAFF.